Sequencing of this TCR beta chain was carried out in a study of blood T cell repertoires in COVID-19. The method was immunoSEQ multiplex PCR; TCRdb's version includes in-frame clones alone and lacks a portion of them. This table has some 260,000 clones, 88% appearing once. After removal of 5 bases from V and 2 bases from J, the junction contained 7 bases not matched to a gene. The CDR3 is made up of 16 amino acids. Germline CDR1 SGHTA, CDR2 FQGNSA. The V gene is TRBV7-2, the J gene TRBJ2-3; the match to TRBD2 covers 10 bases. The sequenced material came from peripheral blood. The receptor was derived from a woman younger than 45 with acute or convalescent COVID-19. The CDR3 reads CASSPAGTSVTDTQYF. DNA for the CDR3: TGTGCCAGCAGCCCAGCCGGGACTAGCGTCACAGATACGCAGTATTTT.